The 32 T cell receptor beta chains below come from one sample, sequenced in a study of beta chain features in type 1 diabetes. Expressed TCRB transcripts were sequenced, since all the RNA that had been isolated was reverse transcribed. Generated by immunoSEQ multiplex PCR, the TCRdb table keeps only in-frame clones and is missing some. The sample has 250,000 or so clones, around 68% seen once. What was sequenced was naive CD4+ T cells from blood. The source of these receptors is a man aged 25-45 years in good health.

CDR3 protein: CASSISKRVVTDTQYF. DNA for the CDR3: TGTGCCAGTAGTATTTCGAAGCGGGTAGTCACAGATACGCAGTATTTT. The chain is built from TRBV19 and TRBJ2-3; D perhaps matches TRBD2 (6 bases). The CDR3 is 16 amino acids. The germline CDR1 and CDR2 sequences are LNHDA and SQIVND (reference sequence). Deletions cut 3 bases from V and 2 bases from J, with 15 bases between.

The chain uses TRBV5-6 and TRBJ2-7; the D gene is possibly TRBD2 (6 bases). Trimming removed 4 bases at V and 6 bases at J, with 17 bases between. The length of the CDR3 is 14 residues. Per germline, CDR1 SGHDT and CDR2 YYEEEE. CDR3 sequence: CASSPDGREAEQYF. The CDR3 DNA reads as TGTGCCAGCAGCCCGGATGGCAGGGAGGCCGAGCAGTACTTC.

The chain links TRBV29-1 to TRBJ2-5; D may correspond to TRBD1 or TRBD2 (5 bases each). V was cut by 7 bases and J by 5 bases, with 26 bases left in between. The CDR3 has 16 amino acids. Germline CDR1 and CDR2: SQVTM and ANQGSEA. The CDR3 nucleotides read TGCAGCGCACCATTAAACCGGGGCCTACAGGTGGAGACCCAGTACTTC. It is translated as CSAPLNRGLQVETQYF.

The CDR3 sequence: CSATGVWNSADTQYF. CDR3 sequence (DNA): TGCAGCGCGACAGGGGTTTGGAATTCCGCAGATACGCAGTATTTT. This chain joins TRBV29-1 and TRBJ2-3; 8 bases are a match to TRBD1. Trimming took 7 bases from V and 4 from J; bases not matched to a gene: 13. The germline CDR1 and CDR2 sequences are SQVTM and ANQGSEA. This CDR3 region has 15 residues.

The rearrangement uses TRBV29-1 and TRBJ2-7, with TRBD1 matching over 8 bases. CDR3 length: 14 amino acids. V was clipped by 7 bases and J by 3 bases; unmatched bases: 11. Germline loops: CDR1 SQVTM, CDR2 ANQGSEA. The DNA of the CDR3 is TGCAGCGCGACCGGCAGACAGGGGATCTACGAGCAGTACTTC. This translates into CSATGRQGIYEQYF.

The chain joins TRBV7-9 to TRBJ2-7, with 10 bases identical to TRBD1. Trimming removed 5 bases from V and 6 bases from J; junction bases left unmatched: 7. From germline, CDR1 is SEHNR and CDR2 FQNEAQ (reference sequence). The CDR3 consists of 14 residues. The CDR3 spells CASSARDRGSEQYF. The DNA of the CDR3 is TGTGCCAGCAGCGCCCGGGACAGGGGATCCGAGCAGTACTTC.

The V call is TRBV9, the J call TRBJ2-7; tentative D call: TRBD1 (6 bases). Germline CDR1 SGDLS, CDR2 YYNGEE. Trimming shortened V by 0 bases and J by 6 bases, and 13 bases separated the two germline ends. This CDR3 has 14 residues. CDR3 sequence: CASSVGQGLGEQYF. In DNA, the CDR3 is TGTGCCAGCAGCGTAGGGCAGGGGCTCGGCGAGCAGTACTTC.

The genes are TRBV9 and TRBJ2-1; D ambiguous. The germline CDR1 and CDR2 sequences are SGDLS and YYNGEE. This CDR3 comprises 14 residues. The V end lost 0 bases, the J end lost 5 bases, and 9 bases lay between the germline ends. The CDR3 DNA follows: TGTGCCAGCAGCGTAGAAGTTTATAACAATGAGCAGTTCTTC. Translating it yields CASSVEVYNNEQFF.

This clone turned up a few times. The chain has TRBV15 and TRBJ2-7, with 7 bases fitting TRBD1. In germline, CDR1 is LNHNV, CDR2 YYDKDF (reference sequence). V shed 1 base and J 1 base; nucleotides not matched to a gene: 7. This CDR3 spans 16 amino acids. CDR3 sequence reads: CATSRGWTGGSYEQYF. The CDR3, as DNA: TGTGCCACCAGCAGAGGATGGACAGGAGGATCCTACGAGCAGTACTTC. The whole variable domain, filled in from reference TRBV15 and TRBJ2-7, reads DAMVIQNPRYQVTQFGKPVTLSCSQTLNHNVMYWYQQKSSQAPKLLFHYYDKDFNNEADTPDNFQSRRPNTSFCFLDIRSPGLGDTAMYLCATSRGWTGGSYEQYFGPGTRLTVT.

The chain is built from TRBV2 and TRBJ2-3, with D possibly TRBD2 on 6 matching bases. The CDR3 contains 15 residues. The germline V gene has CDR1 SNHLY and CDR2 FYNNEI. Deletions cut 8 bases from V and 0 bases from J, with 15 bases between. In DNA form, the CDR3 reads TGTGCCAGCTTAGGGACTCGATACAGCACAGATACGCAGTATTTT. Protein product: CASLGTRYSTDTQYF.

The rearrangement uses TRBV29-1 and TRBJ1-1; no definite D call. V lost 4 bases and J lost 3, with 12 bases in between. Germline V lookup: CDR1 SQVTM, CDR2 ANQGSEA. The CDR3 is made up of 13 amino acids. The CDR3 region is CSVGKLLDTEAFF. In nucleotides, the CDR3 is TGCAGCGTTGGAAAGTTATTGGACACTGAAGCTTTCTTT.

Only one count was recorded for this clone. The CDR3 sequence is CASSLGDRAHEQYF. CDR3 sequence (DNA): TGCGCCAGCAGCTTGGGGGACAGGGCCCACGAGCAGTACTTC. The chain couples TRBV5-1 to TRBJ2-7; 9 bases align to TRBD1. Germline values: CDR1 SGHRS, CDR2 YFSETQ. With V trimmed by 0 bases and J by 5 bases, 3 bases remained unmatched. The length of the CDR3 is 14 residues.

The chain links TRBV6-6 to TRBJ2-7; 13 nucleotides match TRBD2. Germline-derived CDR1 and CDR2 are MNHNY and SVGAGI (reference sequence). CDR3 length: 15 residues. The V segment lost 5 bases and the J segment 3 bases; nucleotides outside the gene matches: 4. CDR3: CASSDGTSGVYEQYF. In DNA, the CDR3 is TGTGCCAGCAGTGACGGGACTAGCGGGGTCTACGAGCAGTACTTC.

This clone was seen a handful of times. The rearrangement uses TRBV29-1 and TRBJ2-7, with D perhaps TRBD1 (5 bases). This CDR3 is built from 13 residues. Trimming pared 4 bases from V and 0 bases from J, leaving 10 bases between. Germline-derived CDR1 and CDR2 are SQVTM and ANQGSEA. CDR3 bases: TGCAGCGTTGTAGGGGTCTTCTCCTACGAGCAGTACTTC. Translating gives CSVVGVFSYEQYF.

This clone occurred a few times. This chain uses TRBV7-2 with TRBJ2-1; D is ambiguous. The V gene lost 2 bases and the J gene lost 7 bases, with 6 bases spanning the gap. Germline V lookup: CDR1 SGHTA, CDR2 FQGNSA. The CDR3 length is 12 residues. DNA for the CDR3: TGTGCCAGCAGCTTAAGGTGGAATGAGCAGTTCTTC. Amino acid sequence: CASSLRWNEQFF.

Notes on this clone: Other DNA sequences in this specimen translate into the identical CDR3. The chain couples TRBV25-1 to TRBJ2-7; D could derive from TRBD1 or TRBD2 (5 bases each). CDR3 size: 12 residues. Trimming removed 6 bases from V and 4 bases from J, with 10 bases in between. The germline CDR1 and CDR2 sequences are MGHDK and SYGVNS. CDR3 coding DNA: TGTGCCAGCAGCGAGGGACCGTACGAGCAGTACTTC. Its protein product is CASSEGPYEQYF.

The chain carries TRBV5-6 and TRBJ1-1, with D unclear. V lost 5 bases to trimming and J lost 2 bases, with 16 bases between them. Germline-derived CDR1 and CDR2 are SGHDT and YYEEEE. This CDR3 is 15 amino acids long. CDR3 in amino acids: CASSFGRRINTEAFF. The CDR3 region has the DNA TGTGCCAGCAGTTTCGGACGGAGGATCAACACTGAAGCTTTCTTT. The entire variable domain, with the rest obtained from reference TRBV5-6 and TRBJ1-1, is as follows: DAGVTQSPTHLIKTRGQQVTLRCSPKSGHDTVSWYQQALGQGPQFIFQYYEEEERQRGNFPDRFSGHQFPNYSSELNVNALLLGDSALYLCASSFGRRINTEAFFGQGTRLTVV.

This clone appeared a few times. This CDR3 reads CASSLDLGYGYTF. In DNA form, the CDR3 reads TGCGCCAGCAGCTTGGATCTGGGCTATGGCTACACCTTC. V usage is TRBV5-1 and J usage is TRBJ1-2; D unresolved. Germline CDR1 and CDR2: SGHRS and YFSETQ. Between the trimmed V and J ends, which lost 0 bases and 4 bases, there was a span of 7 bases. This CDR3 is 13 amino acids long.

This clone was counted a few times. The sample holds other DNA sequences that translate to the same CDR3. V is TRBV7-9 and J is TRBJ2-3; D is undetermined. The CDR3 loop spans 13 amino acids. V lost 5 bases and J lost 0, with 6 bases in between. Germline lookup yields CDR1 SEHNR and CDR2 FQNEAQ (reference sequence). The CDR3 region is CASSRGSTDTQYF. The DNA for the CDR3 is TGTGCCAGCAGCCGTGGAAGCACAGATACGCAGTATTTT.

CDR3 DNA: TGTGCCACCAGCAGAGACGTATCGGAGACCCAGTACTTC. Protein: CATSRDVSETQYF. The V call is TRBV15, the J call TRBJ2-5, with D hard to call. This CDR3 comprises 13 residues. V shed 0 bases and J shed 5 bases, with 7 bases lying between them. Looked up from germline, CDR1 is LNHNV and CDR2 is YYDKDF (reference sequence).

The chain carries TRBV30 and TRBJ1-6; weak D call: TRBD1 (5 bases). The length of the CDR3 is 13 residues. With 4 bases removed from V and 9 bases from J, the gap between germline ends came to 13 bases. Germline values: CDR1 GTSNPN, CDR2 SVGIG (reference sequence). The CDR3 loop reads CAWMGPRGSPLHF. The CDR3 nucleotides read TGTGCCTGGATGGGACCGAGAGGTTCACCCCTCCACTTT.

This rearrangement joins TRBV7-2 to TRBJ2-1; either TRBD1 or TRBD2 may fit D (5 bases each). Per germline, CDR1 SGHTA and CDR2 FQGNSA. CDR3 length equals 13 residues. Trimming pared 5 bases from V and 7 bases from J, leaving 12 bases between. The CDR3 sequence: CASSRGRENEQFF. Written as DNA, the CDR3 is TGTGCCAGCAGCCGGGGACGAGAGAATGAGCAGTTCTTC.

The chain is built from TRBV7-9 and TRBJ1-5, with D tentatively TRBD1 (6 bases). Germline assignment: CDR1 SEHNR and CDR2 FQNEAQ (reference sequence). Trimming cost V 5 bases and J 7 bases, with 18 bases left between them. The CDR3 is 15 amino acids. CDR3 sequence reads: CASSRNRDKEQPQHF. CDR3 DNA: TGTGCCAGCAGCAGGAACCGGGACAAAGAACAGCCCCAGCATTTT. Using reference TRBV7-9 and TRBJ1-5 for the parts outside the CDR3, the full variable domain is DTGVSQNPRHKITKRGQNVTFRCDPISEHNRLYWYRQTLGQGPEFLTYFQNEAQLEKSRLLSDRFSAERPKGSFSTLEIQRTEQGDSAMYLCASSRNRDKEQPQHFGDGTRLSIL.

CDR3 loop: CSVGPLGTYNEQFF. The CDR3, as DNA: TGCAGCGTCGGCCCTCTCGGGACCTACAATGAGCAGTTCTTC. The chain has TRBV29-1 and TRBJ2-1; the D gene is possibly TRBD2 (5 bases). Per the germline V gene, CDR1 is SQVTM and CDR2 is ANQGSEA. CDR3 length equals 14 residues. V was pared by 6 bases and J by 2 bases, with 14 bases between.

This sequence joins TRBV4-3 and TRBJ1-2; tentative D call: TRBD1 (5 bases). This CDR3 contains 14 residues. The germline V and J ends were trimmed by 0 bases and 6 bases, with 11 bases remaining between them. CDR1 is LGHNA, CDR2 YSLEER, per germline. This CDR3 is CASSQDRGADGYTF. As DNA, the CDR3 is TGCGCCAGCAGCCAAGATCGAGGGGCGGATGGCTACACCTTC.

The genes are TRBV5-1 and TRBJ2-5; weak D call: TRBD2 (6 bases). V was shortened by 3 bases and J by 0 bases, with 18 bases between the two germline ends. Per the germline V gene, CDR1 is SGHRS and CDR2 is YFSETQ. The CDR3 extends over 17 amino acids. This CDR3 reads CASSSGTGGSYQETQYF. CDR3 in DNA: TGCGCCAGCAGCTCGGGTACCGGGGGTTCGTACCAAGAGACCCAGTACTTC.

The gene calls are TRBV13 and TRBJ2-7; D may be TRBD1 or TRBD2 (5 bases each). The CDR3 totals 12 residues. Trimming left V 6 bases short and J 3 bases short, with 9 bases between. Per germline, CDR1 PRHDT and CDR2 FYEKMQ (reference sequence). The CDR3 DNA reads TGTGCCAGCAGACGGGACGGCTACGAGCAGTACTTC. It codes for CASRRDGYEQYF.

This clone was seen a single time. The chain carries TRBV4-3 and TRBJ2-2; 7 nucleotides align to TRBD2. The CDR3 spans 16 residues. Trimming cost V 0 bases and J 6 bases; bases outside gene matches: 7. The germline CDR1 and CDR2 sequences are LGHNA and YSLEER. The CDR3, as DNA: TGCGCCAGCAGCCAAGATGCGGGAGTCAAGGCCGGGGAGCTGTTTTTT. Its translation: CASSQDAGVKAGELFF.

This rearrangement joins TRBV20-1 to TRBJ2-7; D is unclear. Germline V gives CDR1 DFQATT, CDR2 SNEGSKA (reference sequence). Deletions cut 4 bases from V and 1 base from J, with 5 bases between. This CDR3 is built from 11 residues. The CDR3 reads CSATRSYEQYF. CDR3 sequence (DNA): TGCAGTGCTACCCGATCCTACGAGCAGTACTTC.

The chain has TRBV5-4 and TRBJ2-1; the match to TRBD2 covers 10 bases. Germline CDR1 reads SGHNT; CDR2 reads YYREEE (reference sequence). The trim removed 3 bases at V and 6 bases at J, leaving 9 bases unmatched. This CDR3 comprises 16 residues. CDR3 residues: CASSSSRGTSVNEQFF. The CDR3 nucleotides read TGTGCCAGCAGCTCCTCCAGAGGGACTAGCGTCAATGAGCAGTTCTTC. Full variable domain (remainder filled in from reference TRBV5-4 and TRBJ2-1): ETGVTQSPTHLIKTRGQQVTLRCSSQSGHNTVSWYQQALGQGPQFIFQYYREEENGRGNFPPRFSGLQFPNYSSELNVNALELDDSALYLCASSSSRGTSVNEQFFGPGTRLTVL.

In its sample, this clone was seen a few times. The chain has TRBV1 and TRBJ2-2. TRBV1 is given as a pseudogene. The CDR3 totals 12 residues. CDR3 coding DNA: TGCAAAGGACCGGGTTTAACCGGGGAGCTGTTTTTT. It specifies CKGPGLTGELFF.

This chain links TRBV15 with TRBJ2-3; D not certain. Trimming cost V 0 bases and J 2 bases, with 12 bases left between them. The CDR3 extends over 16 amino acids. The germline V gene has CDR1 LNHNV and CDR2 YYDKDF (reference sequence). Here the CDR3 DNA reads TGTGCCACCAGCAGAGAAGGGCGGCACTACACAGATACGCAGTATTTT. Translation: CATSREGRHYTDTQYF.